The T cell receptor (beta chain) described here comes from a study of shared clonotypes between healthy human individuals. Study context: Three plates each covered CD4 naive and memory; CD8 naive two, CD8 memory one.

Study conclusions and caveats: A handful of donors showed sharing of around 5% of naive CD4 clonotypes.

Notes on this clone: The target antigen is unknown. Other DNA sequences in the same sample also yield this CDR3.

Naive CD8 cells, CD45RO-negative and positively selected for CCR7, excluded terminally differentiated effector memory CD45RA+ cells. V lost 0 bases and J 0 bases, leaving 6 bases between the germline ends. The CDR3 covers 14 residues. Germline CDR1 MNHEY, CDR2 SVGAGI. Profiled with immunoSEQ multiplex PCR; TCRdb holds only in-frame clones, not every one. Among some 2 million clones, roughly 94% were seen once, and the ten largest hold 1.1%. The sequence derives from a man aged 18 to 30 in good health. The chain recombines TRBV6-5 with TRBJ2-7, with no clear D. The sequencing sample was made of naive CD8+ T cells sorted from blood. The CDR3 DNA reads TGTGCCAGCAGTTACTCAGGCGGCTCCTACGAGCAGTACTTC. Translated: CASSYSGGSYEQYF.